This TCR beta chain emerged from a study of radiation and T cells in renal cell carcinoma. Study as a whole: Nephrectomy followed 15 Gy stereotactic body radiation by 4 weeks.

V gave up 4 bases and J gave up 3 bases; unmatched junction bases: 5. This CDR3 has 16 amino acids. Germline values: CDR1 MNHEY, CDR2 SVGAGI. Time point given: blood 2 weeks post-SBRT. Noted treatment: 15 Gy SBRT to primary tumor, nephrectomy 4 weeks later. Serial blood draws occurred at baseline and 2 and 4 weeks post-SBRT. Here immunoSEQ multiplex PCR was the method, and the copy in TCRdb shows in-frame clones only, minus some. The sample lists about 130,000 clones, approximately 75% occurring once. Sequencing was performed on blood, taken from a patient whose treatment included radiotherapy and nephrectomy. This chain links TRBV6-5 with TRBJ1-5, with TRBD1 matching 11 bases. This receptor was identified in a woman aged 60-75 years with renal cell carcinoma. For the CDR3, the DNA is TGTGCCAGCAGTTTCTTGGGACAGGGGGACAATCAGCCCCAGCATTTT. Residues: CASSFLGQGDNQPQHF.